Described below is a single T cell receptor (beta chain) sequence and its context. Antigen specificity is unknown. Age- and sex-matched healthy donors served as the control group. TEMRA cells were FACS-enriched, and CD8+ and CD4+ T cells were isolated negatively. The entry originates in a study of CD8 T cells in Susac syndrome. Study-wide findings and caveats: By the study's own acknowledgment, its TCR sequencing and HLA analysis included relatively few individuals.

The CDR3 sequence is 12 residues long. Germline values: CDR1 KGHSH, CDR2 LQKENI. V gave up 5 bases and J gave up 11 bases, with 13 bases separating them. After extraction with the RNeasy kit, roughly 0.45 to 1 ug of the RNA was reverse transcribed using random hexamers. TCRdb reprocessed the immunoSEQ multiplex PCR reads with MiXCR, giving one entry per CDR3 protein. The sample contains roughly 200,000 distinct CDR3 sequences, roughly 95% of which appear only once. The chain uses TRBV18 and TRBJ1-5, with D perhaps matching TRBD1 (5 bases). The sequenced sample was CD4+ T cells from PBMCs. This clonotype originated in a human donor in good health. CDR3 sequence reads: CASSWDGSTQHF. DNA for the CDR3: TGTGCCAGCTCATGGGACGGATCCACCCAGCATTTT.